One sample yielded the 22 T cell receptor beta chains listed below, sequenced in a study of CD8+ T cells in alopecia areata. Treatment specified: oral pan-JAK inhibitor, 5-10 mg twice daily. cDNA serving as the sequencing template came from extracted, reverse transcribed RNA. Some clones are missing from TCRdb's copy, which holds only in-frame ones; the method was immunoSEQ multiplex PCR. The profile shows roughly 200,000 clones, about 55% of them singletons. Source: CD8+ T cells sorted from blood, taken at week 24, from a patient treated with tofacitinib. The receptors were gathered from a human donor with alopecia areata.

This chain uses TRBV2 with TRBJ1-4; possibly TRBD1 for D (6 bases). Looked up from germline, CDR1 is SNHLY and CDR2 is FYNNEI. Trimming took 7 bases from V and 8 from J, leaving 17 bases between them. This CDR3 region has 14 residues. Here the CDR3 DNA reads TGTGCCAGCAAACAACAGGGAGAAGGAGAAAAACTGTTTTTT. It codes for CASKQQGEGEKLFF.

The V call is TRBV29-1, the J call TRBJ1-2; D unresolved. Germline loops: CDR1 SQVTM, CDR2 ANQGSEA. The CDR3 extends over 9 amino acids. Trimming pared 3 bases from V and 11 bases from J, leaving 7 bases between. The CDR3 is CSVEERYTF. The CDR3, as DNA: TGCAGCGTTGAGGAGCGGTACACCTTC.

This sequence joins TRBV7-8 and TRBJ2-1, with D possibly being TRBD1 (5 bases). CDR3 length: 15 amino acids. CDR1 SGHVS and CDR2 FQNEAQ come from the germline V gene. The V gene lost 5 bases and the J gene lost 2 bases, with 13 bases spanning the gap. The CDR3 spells CASSASGNAYNEQFF. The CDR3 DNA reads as TGTGCCAGCAGCGCCTCAGGGAACGCCTACAATGAGCAGTTCTTC.

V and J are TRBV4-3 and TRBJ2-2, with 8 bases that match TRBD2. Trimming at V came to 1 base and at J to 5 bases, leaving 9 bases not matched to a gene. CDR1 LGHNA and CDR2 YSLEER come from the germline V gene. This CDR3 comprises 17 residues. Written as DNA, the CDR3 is TGCGCCAGCAGCCAAGGGAATCCGGGGGGGCTTACCGGGGAGCTGTTTTTT. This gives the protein CASSQGNPGGLTGELFF.

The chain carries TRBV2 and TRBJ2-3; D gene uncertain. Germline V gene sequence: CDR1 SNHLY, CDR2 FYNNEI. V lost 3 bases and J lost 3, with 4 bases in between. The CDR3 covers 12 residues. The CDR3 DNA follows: TGTGCCAGCAGTGACCGAACAGATACGCAGTATTTT. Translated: CASSDRTDTQYF.

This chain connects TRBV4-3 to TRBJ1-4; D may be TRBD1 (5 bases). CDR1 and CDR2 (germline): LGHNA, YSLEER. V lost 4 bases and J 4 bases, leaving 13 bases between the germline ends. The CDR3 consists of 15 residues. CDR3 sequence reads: CASSLEQENNEKLFF. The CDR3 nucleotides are TGCGCCAGCAGCCTCGAACAGGAGAATAATGAAAAACTGTTTTTT.

DNA for the CDR3: TGTGCCAGCAGTTCAACACCGACAGGGGGGATGTACAATGAGCAGTTCTTC. Protein: CASSSTPTGGMYNEQFF. The chain couples TRBV7-3 to TRBJ2-1; 9 bases align to TRBD1. The CDR3 contains 17 residues. Looked up from germline, CDR1 is SGHTA and CDR2 is FQGTGA. The J segment lost 4 bases and the V segment lost 6 bases, leaving 13 bases of the junction unmatched.

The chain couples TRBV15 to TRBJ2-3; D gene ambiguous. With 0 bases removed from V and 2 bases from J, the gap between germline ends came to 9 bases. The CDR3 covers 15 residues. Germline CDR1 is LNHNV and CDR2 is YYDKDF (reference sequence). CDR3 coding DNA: TGTGCCACCAGCAGAGATCGATCGGTCACAGATACGCAGTATTTT. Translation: CATSRDRSVTDTQYF.

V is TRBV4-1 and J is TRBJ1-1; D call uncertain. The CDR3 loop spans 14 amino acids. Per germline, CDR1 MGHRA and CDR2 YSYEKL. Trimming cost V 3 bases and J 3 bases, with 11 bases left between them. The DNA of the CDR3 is TGCGCCAGCAGCCATAATGTGTTAGACACTGAAGCTTTCTTT. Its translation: CASSHNVLDTEAFF.

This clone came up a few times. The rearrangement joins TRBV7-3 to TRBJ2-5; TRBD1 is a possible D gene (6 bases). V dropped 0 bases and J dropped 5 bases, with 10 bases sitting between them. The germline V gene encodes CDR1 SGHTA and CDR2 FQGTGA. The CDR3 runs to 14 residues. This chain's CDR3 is CASSLTGGWETQYF. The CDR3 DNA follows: TGTGCCAGCAGCTTAACTGGGGGCTGGGAGACCCAGTACTTC.

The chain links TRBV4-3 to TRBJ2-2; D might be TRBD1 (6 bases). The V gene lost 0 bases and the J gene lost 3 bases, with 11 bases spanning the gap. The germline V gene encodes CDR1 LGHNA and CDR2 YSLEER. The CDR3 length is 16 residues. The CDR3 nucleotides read TGCGCCAGCAGCCAAGATCCCGGACAGTACACCGGGGAGCTGTTTTTT. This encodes CASSQDPGQYTGELFF.

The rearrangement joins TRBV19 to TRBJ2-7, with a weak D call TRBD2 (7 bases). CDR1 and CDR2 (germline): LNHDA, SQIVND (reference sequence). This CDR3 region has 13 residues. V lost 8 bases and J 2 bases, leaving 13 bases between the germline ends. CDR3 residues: CASGGGFPYEQYF. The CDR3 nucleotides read TGTGCCAGTGGGGGGGGCTTCCCCTACGAGCAGTACTTC.

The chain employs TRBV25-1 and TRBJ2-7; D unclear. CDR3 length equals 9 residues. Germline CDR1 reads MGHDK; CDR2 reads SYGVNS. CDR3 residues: CAKGVRRYF. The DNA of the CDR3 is TGTGCTAAGGGCGTGAGGAGGTACTTC.

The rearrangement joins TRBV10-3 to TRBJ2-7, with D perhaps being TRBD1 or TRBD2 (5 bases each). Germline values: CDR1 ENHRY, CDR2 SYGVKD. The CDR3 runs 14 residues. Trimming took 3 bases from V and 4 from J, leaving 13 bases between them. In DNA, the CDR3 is TGTGCCATCAGTGACTGGGGGAAACGGTACGAGCAGTACTTC. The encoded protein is CAISDWGKRYEQYF.

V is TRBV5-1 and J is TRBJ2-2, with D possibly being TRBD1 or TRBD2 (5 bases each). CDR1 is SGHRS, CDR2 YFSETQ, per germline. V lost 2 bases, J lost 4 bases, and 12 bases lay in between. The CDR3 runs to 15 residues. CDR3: CASSFSGPPTGELFF. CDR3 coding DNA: TGCGCCAGCAGCTTTTCGGGGCCACCCACCGGGGAGCTGTTTTTT.

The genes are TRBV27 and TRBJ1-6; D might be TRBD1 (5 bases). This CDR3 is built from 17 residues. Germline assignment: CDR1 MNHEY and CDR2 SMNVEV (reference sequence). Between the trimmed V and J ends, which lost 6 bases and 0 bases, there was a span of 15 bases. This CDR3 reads CASRPDGGTSYNSPLHF. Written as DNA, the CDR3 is TGTGCCAGCAGACCGGACGGAGGGACCTCCTATAATTCACCCCTCCACTTT.

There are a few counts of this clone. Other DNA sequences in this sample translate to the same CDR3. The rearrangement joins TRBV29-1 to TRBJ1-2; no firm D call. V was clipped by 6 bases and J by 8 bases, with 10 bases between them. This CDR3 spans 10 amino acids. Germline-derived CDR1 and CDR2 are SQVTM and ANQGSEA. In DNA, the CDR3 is TGCAGCGTCGAGGTTGGGGGCTACACCTTC. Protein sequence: CSVEVGGYTF.

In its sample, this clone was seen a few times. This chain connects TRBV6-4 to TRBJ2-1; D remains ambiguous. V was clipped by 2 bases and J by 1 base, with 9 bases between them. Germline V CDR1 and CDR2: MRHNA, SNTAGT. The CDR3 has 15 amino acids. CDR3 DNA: TGTGCCAGCAGTGACAGTACATTGTCCTACAATGAGCAGTTCTTC. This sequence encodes CASSDSTLSYNEQFF.

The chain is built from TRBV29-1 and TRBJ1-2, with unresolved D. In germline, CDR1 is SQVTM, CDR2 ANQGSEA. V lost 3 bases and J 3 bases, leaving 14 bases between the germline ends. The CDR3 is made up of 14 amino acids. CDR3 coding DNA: TGCAGCGTTGACGATATAGCATCCTACTATGGCTACACCTTC. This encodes CSVDDIASYYGYTF.

The CDR3 DNA is TGTGCCAGCAGTTTTCGGGGGAACTATGGCTACACCTTC. Protein product: CASSFRGNYGYTF. This sequence joins TRBV28 and TRBJ1-2; D is possibly TRBD1 (5 bases). Trimming shortened V by 3 bases and J by 2 bases, and 7 bases separated the two germline ends. In germline, CDR1 is MDHEN, CDR2 SYDVKM. This CDR3 region has 13 residues.

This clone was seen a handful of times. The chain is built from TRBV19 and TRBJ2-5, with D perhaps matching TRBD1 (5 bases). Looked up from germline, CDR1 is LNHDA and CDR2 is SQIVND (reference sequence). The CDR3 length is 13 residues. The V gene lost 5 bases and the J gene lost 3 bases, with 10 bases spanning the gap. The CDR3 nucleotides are TGTGCCAGTAGTCTCGACAGCGAAGAGACCCAGTACTTC. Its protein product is CASSLDSEETQYF. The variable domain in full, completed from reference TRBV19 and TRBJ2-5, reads DGGITQSPKYLFRKEGQNVTLSCEQNLNHDAMYWYRQDPGQGLRLIYYSQIVNDFQKGDIAEGYSVSREKKESFPLTVTSAQKNPTAFYLCASSLDSEETQYFGPGTRLLVL.

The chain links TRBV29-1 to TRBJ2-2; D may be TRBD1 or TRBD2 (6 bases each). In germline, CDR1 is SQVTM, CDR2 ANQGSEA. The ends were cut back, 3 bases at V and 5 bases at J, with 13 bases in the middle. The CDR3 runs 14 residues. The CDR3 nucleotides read TGCAGCGTTGATTACGGGGGCGGGACCGGGGAGCTGTTTTTT. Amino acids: CSVDYGGGTGELFF.